There are a few counts of the clone carrying this T cell receptor (beta chain). Its specificity is unknown. The data are from a study of blood T cells in healthy people across ages. Study-wide points: Roughly linear declines in TCR beta diversity per million T cells occurred with age. CMV infection status of these donors was not known.

A second roughly 6 to 11 cycle PCR used barcoded and J-beta primers. One entry per CDR3 protein, called by TCRdb with MiXCR from the 5' RACE reads. The table shows 700,000 or so distinct CDR3 sequences, with 22% occurring only once. Every sample had a minimum of 7 million PBMCs isolated. Sequenced material: blood. The sequence was obtained from a man in his 70s in good health.

This CDR3 is CASGRVTDTQYF. The CDR3 nucleotides are TGTGCCAGCGGCAGGGTTACAGATACGCAGTATTTT. The chain uses TRBV7-9 and TRBJ2-3; D perhaps matches TRBD1 (5 bases). There are 12 residues in the CDR3. V was clipped by 8 bases and J by 3 bases, with 9 bases between them. CDR1 is SEHNR, CDR2 FQNEAQ, per germline (reference sequence).